This T cell receptor (beta chain) was sequenced during a study of cytomegalovirus exposure and HLA in healthy donors. Trimming took 7 bases from V and 4 from J; bases not matched to a gene: 7. The CDR3 runs 14 residues. CDR1 and CDR2 (germline): SEHNR, FQNEAQ (reference sequence). Only a few counts were recorded for this clone. Its antigen is undetermined. Regarding the study as a whole: With high specificity and sensitivity, the classifier reportedly diagnosed cytomegalovirus status.

Primers: 60 Vbeta forward and 13 Jbeta reverse. The assay was immunoSEQ multiplex PCR, and TCRdb's table has in-frame clones only and misses some. The sample records approximately 140,000 clones, about 73% being singletons. The rearrangement uses TRBV7-9 and TRBJ1-3; the match to TRBD1 covers 7 bases. This sequence originates from a middle-aged man in good health and CMV-seropositive. Sequencing used PBMCs. The CDR3 DNA reads TGTGCCAGCAAATCTGACAGGGAAGGAAACACCATATATTTT. It encodes CASKSDREGNTIYF.